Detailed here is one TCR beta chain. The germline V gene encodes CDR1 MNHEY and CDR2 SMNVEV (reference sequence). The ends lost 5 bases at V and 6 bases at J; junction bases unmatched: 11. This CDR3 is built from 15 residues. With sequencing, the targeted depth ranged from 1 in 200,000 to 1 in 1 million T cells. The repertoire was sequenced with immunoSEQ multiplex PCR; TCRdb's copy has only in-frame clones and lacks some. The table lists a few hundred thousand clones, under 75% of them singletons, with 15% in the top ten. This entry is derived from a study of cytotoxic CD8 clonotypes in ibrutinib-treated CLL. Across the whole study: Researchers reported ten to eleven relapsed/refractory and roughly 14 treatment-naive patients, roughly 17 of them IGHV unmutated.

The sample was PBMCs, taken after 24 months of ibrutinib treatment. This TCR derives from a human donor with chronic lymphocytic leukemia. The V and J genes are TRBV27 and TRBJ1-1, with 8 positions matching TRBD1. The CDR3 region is CASSPRTGKTPEAFF. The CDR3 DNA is TGTGCCAGCAGTCCGAGGACAGGGAAGACTCCTGAAGCTTTCTTT.